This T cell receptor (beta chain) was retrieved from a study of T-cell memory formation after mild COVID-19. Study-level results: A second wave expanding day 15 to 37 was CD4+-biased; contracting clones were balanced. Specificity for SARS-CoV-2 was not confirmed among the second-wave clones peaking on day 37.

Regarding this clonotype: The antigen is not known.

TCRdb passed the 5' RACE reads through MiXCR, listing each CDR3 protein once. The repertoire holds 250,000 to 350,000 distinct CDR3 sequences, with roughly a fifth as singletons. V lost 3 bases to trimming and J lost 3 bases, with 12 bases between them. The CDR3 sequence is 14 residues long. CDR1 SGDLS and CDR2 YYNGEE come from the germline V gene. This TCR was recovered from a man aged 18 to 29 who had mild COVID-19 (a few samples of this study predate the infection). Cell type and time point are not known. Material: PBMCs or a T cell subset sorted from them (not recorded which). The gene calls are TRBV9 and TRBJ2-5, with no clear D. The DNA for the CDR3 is TGTGCCAGCAGCGCCCCGTCCCTCGAAGAGACCCAGTACTTC. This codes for CASSAPSLEETQYF.